This TCR beta chain was obtained from a study of read filtering for tumor transcriptome and immune sequencing. Study summary: Revised staging placed about 8 patients in R-ISS I, roughly 16 in II, six or seven in III.

The CDR3 runs to 16 residues. Trimming stripped 3 bases from V and 6 bases from J, with 20 bases between. In germline, CDR1 is LGHNA, CDR2 YNFKEQ. Molecular barcoded adaptors covering alpha/delta and beta/gamma chains were used on 400 to 450 ng RNA. Each CDR3 protein gets one entry after TCRdb re-called the reads with MiXCR. The repertoire holds 120,000 or so distinct CDR3 sequences, approximately 12% seen once, with 8% to 13% in the top ten. Every patient had bone marrow sampled while the disease was active. This chain joins TRBV4-2 and TRBJ1-2, with D possibly matching TRBD1 (5 bases). The receptor was derived from a donor at least 40 years old with multiple myeloma. Sequenced material: a population of CD138-negative cells sorted from bone marrow. CDR3 bases: TGTGCCAGCAGCCATCCACGGGGGATAAGTATAGATGGCTACACCTTC. Protein product: CASSHPRGISIDGYTF.